The next 25 T cell receptor beta chains were all read from a single sample in a study of T cell responses to AZD1222 COVID-19 vaccine. Sequencing was performed with immunoSEQ multiplex PCR; in TCRdb, only in-frame clones are kept and a portion is missing. This table has more than 250,000 clones, approximately 93% appearing once. Material: peripheral blood, obtained on day 0 of AZD1222 vaccination. The receptor set was obtained from an adult in good health.

The genes are TRBV27 and TRBJ1-6; 10 bases are a match to TRBD1. In germline, CDR1 is MNHEY, CDR2 SMNVEV (reference sequence). With V trimmed by 1 base and J by 7 bases, 4 bases remained unmatched. CDR3 length equals 16 residues. The CDR3 DNA reads TGTGCCAGCAGTTTATACGCGGGACAGGGGAATTCACCCCTCCACTTT. It codes for CASSLYAGQGNSPLHF.

The chain combines TRBV7-2 with TRBJ1-1; D is possibly TRBD1 (5 bases). The germline CDR1 and CDR2 sequences are SGHTA and FQGNSA. The CDR3 consists of 16 residues. Trimming shortened V by 2 bases and J by 4 bases, and 17 bases separated the two germline ends. The CDR3 bases are TGTGCCAGCAGCTTAACCTCCTTGAACGGGGGCACTGAAGCTTTCTTT. Translating it yields CASSLTSLNGGTEAFF.

This rearrangement joins TRBV5-4 to TRBJ2-7, with 9 bases aligning to TRBD2. The CDR3 has 14 residues. The V segment lost 6 bases and the J segment 7 bases; nucleotides outside the gene matches: 11. CDR1 SGHNT and CDR2 YYREEE come from the germline V gene (reference sequence). The CDR3 nucleotides are TGTGCCAGCACCGAGTCCGCGGGAGGGCAGGAGCAGTACTTC. Protein product: CASTESAGGQEQYF.

This clone was seen a handful of times. This chain connects TRBV6-2 or TRBV6-3 to TRBJ1-1; D gene unclear. Germline V CDR1 and CDR2: MNHEY, SVGEGT. With 2 bases removed from V and 8 bases from J, the gap between germline ends came to 18 bases. The CDR3 contains 15 residues. CDR3 DNA sequence: TGTGCCAGCAGTTACGACACCCATCCGTACGGGGAAGCTTTCTTT. Encoded protein: CASSYDTHPYGEAFF.

The genes are TRBV18 and TRBJ1-2; a weak D match, TRBD1 (6 bases). V was shortened by 3 bases and J by 4 bases, with 15 bases between the two germline ends. Per germline, CDR1 KGHSH and CDR2 LQKENI. The CDR3 extends over 15 amino acids. The CDR3: CASSPSGGIGYGYTF. In nucleotides, the CDR3 is TGTGCCAGCTCACCGTCGGGGGGCATTGGCTATGGCTACACCTTC.

This rearrangement joins TRBV18 to TRBJ1-1, with a possible D match to TRBD1 (6 bases). Germline CDR1 is KGHSH and CDR2 is LQKENI. This CDR3 spans 16 amino acids. V was trimmed by 3 bases and J by 0 bases, leaving 14 bases between them. The CDR3 here is CASSPGHELMNTEAFF. CDR3 DNA: TGTGCCAGCTCACCGGGACACGAACTCATGAACACTGAAGCTTTCTTT.

V is TRBV5-1 and J is TRBJ2-7; a possible D gene is TRBD1 (5 bases). With 4 bases removed from V and 2 bases from J, the gap between germline ends came to 13 bases. The CDR3 contains 14 residues. Germline V CDR1 and CDR2: SGHRS, YFSETQ. The DNA for the CDR3 is TGCGCCAGCAGCCTGCAGGGCGGCACCTACGAGCAGTACTTC. It codes for CASSLQGGTYEQYF.

This clone was recorded only once. The chain has TRBV18 and TRBJ1-5; D unresolved. The CDR3 runs to 13 residues. From germline, CDR1 is KGHSH and CDR2 LQKENI. Between the trimmed V and J ends, which lost 2 bases and 4 bases, there was a span of 6 bases. The DNA for the CDR3 is TGTGCCAGCTCACCAGGACTGAATCAGCCCCAGCATTTT. Its translation is CASSPGLNQPQHF.

This chain links TRBV5-1 with TRBJ2-7, with unresolved D. CDR3 length equals 14 residues. Germline lookup yields CDR1 SGHRS and CDR2 YFSETQ. V was shortened by 0 bases and J by 5 bases, with 12 bases between the two germline ends. The CDR3 region has the DNA TGCGCCAGCAGCTTGGGGCCAGTAACGGACGAGCAGTACTTC. Translation: CASSLGPVTDEQYF.

V usage is TRBV24-1 and J usage is TRBJ2-1; D may be TRBD2 (6 bases). Per the germline V gene, CDR1 is KGHDR and CDR2 is SFDVKD. This CDR3 has 16 residues. Trimming left V 4 bases short and J 4 bases short, with 16 bases between. The CDR3, as DNA: TGTGCCACCAGTGACCTGACTAGTCGGGGGTACAATGAGCAGTTCTTC. As protein: CATSDLTSRGYNEQFF.

Regarding this clone: One end of the junction does not line up with germline, which may come from a read error. The chain links TRBV7-9 to TRBJ1-2; TRBD1 matches 7 bases. Germline V gene lookup returns CDR1 SEHNR and CDR2 FQNEAQ (reference sequence). The CDR3 spans 17 residues. The CDR3 DNA follows: TGTGCCAGCACCGGCCCAGGGGGTCGACTACCTAACTATGGCTACACCTTT. Translated: CASTGPGGRLPNYGYTF.

The J gene is TRBJ1-4, the V gene TRBV28; the D is unclear. CDR3 length: 17 amino acids. Per germline, CDR1 MDHEN and CDR2 SYDVKM. The V gene lost 4 bases and the J gene lost 3 bases, with 18 bases spanning the gap. The DNA for the CDR3 is TGTGCCAGCAGTTCCATTATTTTTGCGGGATCTAATGAAAAACTGTTTTTT. Amino acids: CASSSIIFAGSNEKLFF.

The gene calls are TRBV28 and TRBJ1-6; 7 bases map to TRBD1. CDR1 and CDR2 from the germline V gene are MDHEN and SYDVKM. The CDR3 has 15 residues. The V gene end was trimmed by 6 bases and the J gene end by 7 bases; junction bases not matched to a gene: 9. The DNA of the CDR3 is TGTGCCAGCAGCTATAAGGGGGCTAGGAATTCACCCCTCCACTTT. This gives the protein CASSYKGARNSPLHF.

This sequence joins TRBV29-1 and TRBJ2-1; 9 bases are shared with TRBD2. Trimming removed 3 bases from V and 4 bases from J; junction bases left unmatched: 1. The CDR3 covers 13 residues. CDR1 is SQVTM, CDR2 ANQGSEA, per germline. The CDR3 loop is CSVDLAGYNEQFF. CDR3 DNA: TGCAGCGTTGACCTAGCGGGGTACAATGAGCAGTTCTTC.

The rearrangement uses TRBV19 and TRBJ2-7; D is uncertain. Trimming shortened V by 5 bases and J by 2 bases, and 10 bases separated the two germline ends. In germline, CDR1 is LNHDA, CDR2 SQIVND (reference sequence). This CDR3 comprises 13 residues. CDR3 amino acids: CASSQVPPYEQYF. Here the CDR3 DNA reads TGTGCCAGTAGTCAGGTACCTCCCTACGAGCAGTACTTC.

This clone was observed a single time. Here the CDR3 reads CASSSGGANSFDEQYF. Written as DNA, the CDR3 is TGTGCCAGCAGCTCGGGGGGGGCGAACTCGTTCGACGAGCAGTACTTC. V gene TRBV28 combines with J gene TRBJ2-7; 8 nucleotides line up with TRBD2. The CDR3 length is 16 residues. V shed 6 bases and J 5 bases; nucleotides not matched to a gene: 15. Germline assignment: CDR1 MDHEN and CDR2 SYDVKM.

The V gene is TRBV28, the J gene TRBJ2-7; 8 positions match TRBD1. The CDR3 is 16 amino acids. From germline, CDR1 is MDHEN and CDR2 SYDVKM. The V segment lost 5 bases and the J segment 3 bases; nucleotides outside the gene matches: 12. CDR3 amino acids: CASSLTGQDKLYEQYF. CDR3 DNA: TGTGCCAGCAGTCTCACGGGACAGGATAAACTCTACGAGCAGTACTTC.

The genes are TRBV5-1 and TRBJ2-2, with TRBD1 identical over 8 bases. V shed 1 base and J 5 bases; nucleotides not matched to a gene: 7. Germline-derived CDR1 and CDR2 are SGHRS and YFSETQ. The CDR3 sequence is 16 residues long. This chain's CDR3 is CASSLYGQGGTGELFF. In DNA, the CDR3 is TGCGCCAGCAGCTTGTACGGACAGGGAGGAACCGGGGAGCTGTTTTTT.

The chain employs TRBV6-5 and TRBJ2-7; 10 nucleotides match TRBD1. The CDR3 totals 15 residues. Germline loops: CDR1 MNHEY, CDR2 SVGAGI. V dropped 6 bases and J dropped 4; count of bases not matched to a gene: 9. For the CDR3, the DNA is TGTGCCAGCAGGACCTGGACAGGGGGATTGTACGAGCAGTACTTC. It yields the protein CASRTWTGGLYEQYF.

V is TRBV6-5 and J is TRBJ2-1; maybe TRBD1 (6 bases). V was pared by 6 bases and J by 10 bases, with 19 bases between. The CDR3 sequence is 14 residues long. Germline loops: CDR1 MNHEY, CDR2 SVGAGI. The CDR3 region has the DNA TGTGCCAGCAGAGGTAGACAGGCGGCAATGGAGCAGTTCTTC. Encoded protein: CASRGRQAAMEQFF.

The DNA of the CDR3 is TGCGCCAGCAGCCAACCCCCCCTCTCCGGGGCCAACGTCCTGACTTTC. It is translated as CASSQPPLSGANVLTF. V is TRBV5-1 and J is TRBJ2-6; D gene ambiguous. The CDR3 loop spans 16 amino acids. Germline CDR1 reads SGHRS; CDR2 reads YFSETQ. The V end was cut by 4 bases, the J end by 4 bases, with 15 bases between.

The sample holds one count of this clone. In nucleotides, the CDR3 is TGCAGTGCTAGCCAAAAAGAAGCTTTCTTT. Its translation: CSASQKEAFF. This chain uses TRBV20-1 with TRBJ1-1, with D unclear. Germline CDR1 and CDR2: DFQATT and SNEGSKA (reference sequence). CDR3 size: 10 residues. V shed 3 bases and J shed 8 bases, with 7 bases lying between them.

V gene TRBV7-2 combines with J gene TRBJ1-5; 7 nucleotides align to TRBD1. The germline V gene has CDR1 SGHTA and CDR2 FQGNSA. The V gene end was trimmed by 3 bases and the J gene end by 7 bases; junction bases not matched to a gene: 3. This CDR3 comprises 13 residues. CDR3 in DNA: TGTGCCAGCAGCTTCGACAGGGTCCAGCCCCAGCATTTT. Protein sequence: CASSFDRVQPQHF.

The chain carries TRBV7-3 and TRBJ2-1, with D tentatively TRBD1 (6 bases). Trimming removed 5 bases from V and 4 bases from J, with 12 bases in between. Germline loops: CDR1 SGHTA, CDR2 FQGTGA. The CDR3 length is 14 residues. The CDR3 nucleotides are TGTGCCAGCAGCCAAGGGGGTCGTTACAATGAGCAGTTCTTC. Amino acids: CASSQGGRYNEQFF.

Only one count was recorded for this clone. Other nucleotide sequences from this sample produce the same CDR3. The chain combines TRBV11-2 with TRBJ2-7; D is undetermined. CDR1 is SGHAT and CDR2 is FQNNGV in the germline V gene. V was clipped by 0 bases and J by 3 bases, with 3 bases between them. The CDR3 is 12 amino acids. The DNA of the CDR3 is TGTGCCAGCAGCTTAGACAGCTACGAGCAGTACTTC. This sequence encodes CASSLDSYEQYF.